The 27 T cell receptor beta chains reported below all come from one sample, sequenced in a study of cytomegalovirus exposure and HLA in healthy donors. Primers: 60 Vbeta forward and 13 Jbeta reverse. Generated by immunoSEQ multiplex PCR, the TCRdb table keeps only in-frame clones and is missing some. The sample data list around 64,000 clones. The sample was PBMCs. The receptor source for this set is a female donor in good health and CMV-seropositive.

V gene TRBV15 combines with J gene TRBJ2-5; D might be TRBD1 (6 bases). Trimming took 0 bases from V and 8 from J, leaving 16 bases between them. This CDR3 has 15 residues. From germline, CDR1 is LNHNV and CDR2 YYDKDF (reference sequence). DNA of the CDR3: TGTGCCACCAGCAGAGACTACGAACAGGGCTTTACCCAGTACTTC. Translating it yields CATSRDYEQGFTQYF.

The V gene is TRBV5-1, the J gene TRBJ2-7, with 7 bases that match TRBD1. The ends lost 0 bases at V and 0 bases at J; junction bases unmatched: 12. Germline CDR1 and CDR2: SGHRS and YFSETQ. The CDR3 covers 18 residues. The CDR3 reads CASSLAFPGQRSSYEQYF. The CDR3 nucleotides are TGCGCCAGCAGCTTGGCCTTTCCGGGACAGAGGAGCTCCTACGAGCAGTACTTC. Supplemented by reference TRBV5-1 and TRBJ2-7, the full variable domain reads KAGVTQTPRYLIKTRGQQVTLSCSPISGHRSVSWYQQTPGQGLQFLFEYFSETQRNKGNFPGRFSGRQFSNSRSEMNVSTLELGDSALYLCASSLAFPGQRSSYEQYFGPGTRLTVT.

The chain recombines TRBV2 with TRBJ2-7; 8 bases line up with TRBD1. The CDR3 is 14 amino acids. Germline V gives CDR1 SNHLY, CDR2 FYNNEI. J lost 3 bases, V lost 6 bases, and 7 bases had no gene match. The CDR3 DNA is TGTGCCAGCAGGGACAGGGTAATTAGCTACGAGCAGTACTTC. Protein: CASRDRVISYEQYF.

The V gene is TRBV7-3, the J gene TRBJ1-1; TRBD1 might be the D (5 bases). The CDR3 extends over 13 amino acids. V lost 5 bases and J 0 bases, leaving 7 bases between the germline ends. CDR1 is SGHTA, CDR2 FQGTGA, per germline. In nucleotides, the CDR3 is TGTGCCAGCAGCCGACAGCTGAACACTGAAGCTTTCTTT. Encoded protein: CASSRQLNTEAFF. Drawing the rest from reference TRBV7-3 and TRBJ1-1, the complete variable domain is GAGVSQTPSNKVTEKGKYVELRCDPISGHTALYWYRQSLGQGPEFLIYFQGTGAADDSGLPNDRFFAVRPEGSVSTLKIQRTERGDSAVYLCASSRQLNTEAFFGQGTRLTVV.

V usage is TRBV27 and J usage is TRBJ2-7; 10 nucleotides match TRBD2. CDR3 length: 18 residues. Unmatched junction bases numbered 14, after V lost 5 bases and J lost 1 base. Looked up from germline, CDR1 is MNHEY and CDR2 is SMNVEV (reference sequence). CDR3 coding DNA: TGTGCCAGCAGTCCTTATAGCGGGAGGCTTCGGAAATCCTACGAGCAGTACTTC. This sequence encodes CASSPYSGRLRKSYEQYF.

This chain links TRBV5-4 with TRBJ2-7; 8 nucleotides line up with TRBD1. There are 16 residues in the CDR3. Germline V gives CDR1 SGHNT, CDR2 YYREEE (reference sequence). V was pared by 2 bases and J by 4 bases, with 11 bases of the junction left unmatched. The CDR3 region is CASSLGLDRGGYEQYF. CDR3 nucleotide sequence: TGTGCCAGCAGCTTAGGTCTAGACAGGGGTGGGTACGAGCAGTACTTC.

This sequence joins TRBV19 and TRBJ1-5; 8 positions match TRBD1. The J segment lost 2 bases and the V segment lost 6 bases, leaving 6 bases of the junction unmatched. This CDR3 comprises 15 residues. CDR1 is LNHDA and CDR2 is SQIVND in the germline V gene (reference sequence). The CDR3 DNA reads TGTGCCAGTAGGGAGGACAGGGAGGGCAATCAGCCCCAGCATTTT. Amino acids: CASREDREGNQPQHF.

The chain combines TRBV7-2 with TRBJ2-3; possibly TRBD2 for D (6 bases). In germline, CDR1 is SGHTA, CDR2 FQGNSA. CDR3 length equals 14 residues. V gave up 4 bases and J gave up 6 bases, with 14 bases separating them. The DNA for the CDR3 is TGTGCCAGCAGCTCCGGGGGTGGTGGGGATACGCAGTATTTT. This translates into CASSSGGGGDTQYF.

The rearrangement joins TRBV28 to TRBJ1-1, with D hard to call. There are 13 residues in the CDR3. The V end was cut by 6 bases, the J end by 5 bases, with 13 bases between. Germline loops: CDR1 MDHEN, CDR2 SYDVKM. The CDR3 is CASRGYGETEAFF. The CDR3 DNA follows: TGTGCCAGCAGGGGATATGGGGAGACTGAAGCTTTCTTT.

This rearrangement joins TRBV30 to TRBJ2-2; D possibly corresponds to TRBD2 (6 bases). V lost 2 bases to trimming and J lost 7 bases, with 8 bases between them. The CDR3 length is 12 residues. CDR1 and CDR2 from the germline V gene are GTSNPN and SVGIG (reference sequence). This chain's CDR3 is CAWSTGDGELFF. The CDR3 bases are TGTGCCTGGAGTACGGGGGACGGGGAGCTGTTTTTT.

The V and J genes are TRBV5-4 and TRBJ2-3; the D gene is possibly TRBD1 (5 bases). Per the germline V gene, CDR1 is SGHNT and CDR2 is YYREEE (reference sequence). The CDR3 spans 12 residues. Trimming removed 4 bases from V and 5 bases from J, with 8 bases in between. The CDR3: CASSQGVDTQYF. For the CDR3, the DNA is TGTGCCAGCAGCCAGGGTGTAGATACGCAGTATTTT.

CDR3 nucleotides: TGTGCCAGCAGTTGGACAGAATTAACCTACGAGCAGTACTTC. This encodes CASSWTELTYEQYF. This chain uses TRBV2 with TRBJ2-7; D may be TRBD1 (6 bases). The CDR3 is made up of 14 amino acids. Trimming removed 5 bases from V and 2 bases from J, with 13 bases in between. Germline V gene lookup returns CDR1 SNHLY and CDR2 FYNNEI.

CDR3 in amino acids: CASGPGRYTEAFF. CDR3 bases: TGTGCCAGCGGCCCCGGGAGGTACACTGAAGCTTTCTTT. The chain has TRBV6-6 and TRBJ1-1, with D unresolved. The CDR3 is 13 residues long. The V and J ends lost 8 bases and 3 bases respectively, with 13 bases between them. The germline V gene encodes CDR1 MNHNY and CDR2 SVGAGI (reference sequence).

This chain links TRBV4-1 with TRBJ2-1; D not certain. CDR1 MGHRA and CDR2 YSYEKL come from the germline V gene. V gave up 2 bases and J gave up 0 bases, with 14 bases separating them. The CDR3 consists of 17 residues. In DNA form, the CDR3 reads TGCGCCAGCAGCCAATCCGTTGACAAGCTCTCCTACAATGAGCAGTTCTTC. It specifies CASSQSVDKLSYNEQFF.

The chain combines TRBV18 with TRBJ1-2; D perhaps matches TRBD1 (5 bases). CDR3 length: 13 amino acids. Trimming shortened V by 0 bases and J by 6 bases, and 8 bases separated the two germline ends. CDR1 and CDR2 (germline): KGHSH, LQKENI. The chain's CDR3 is CASSPPEGDGYTF. CDR3 DNA: TGTGCCAGCTCACCACCGGAAGGGGATGGCTACACCTTC.

Comments on this clone: Sequence at one end of the junction differs from germline and may be a read error. The gene calls are TRBV4-3 and TRBJ2-3; 11 bases fit TRBD2. This CDR3 region has 17 residues. Germline CDR1 is LGHNA and CDR2 is YSLEER. The CDR3 nucleotides are TGCGCCAGCAGCCAAGAACTAGCGGGAGTGGGGACAGATAAGCAGTATTTT. It is translated as CASSQELAGVGTDKQYF.

The chain employs TRBV28 and TRBJ1-2; no clear D gene. The V gene lost 3 bases and the J gene lost 2 bases, with 10 bases spanning the gap. In germline, CDR1 is MDHEN, CDR2 SYDVKM. The CDR3 extends over 14 amino acids. CDR3 loop: CASSFIGVNYGYTF. In nucleotides, the CDR3 is TGTGCCAGCAGTTTTATCGGGGTGAACTATGGCTACACCTTC.

CDR3 in amino acids: CAISESAGLGEGTEAFF. CDR3 in DNA: TGTGCCATCAGTGAGTCGGCAGGGTTGGGTGAAGGGACTGAAGCTTTCTTT. J is TRBJ1-1 and V is TRBV10-3; maybe TRBD1 (5 bases). The CDR3 extends over 17 amino acids. Per the germline V gene, CDR1 is ENHRY and CDR2 is SYGVKD. The V end was cut by 0 bases, the J end by 5 bases, with 19 bases between.

As regards this clone: Other nucleotide sequences in the sample specify the same CDR3. This chain joins TRBV28 and TRBJ1-2; D is uncertain. V lost 7 bases, J lost 2 bases, and 5 bases lay in between. The CDR3 runs 11 residues. Germline assignment: CDR1 MDHEN and CDR2 SYDVKM. The CDR3 sequence is CASTGNYGYTF. CDR3 DNA: TGTGCCAGCACAGGAAACTATGGCTACACCTTC.

Turning to this clone: The junction and the germline gene differ at one end; a read error may be behind it. The chain employs TRBV2 and TRBJ2-7; 9 nucleotides agree with TRBD1. Germline CDR1 is SNHLY and CDR2 is FYNNEI. The CDR3 sequence is 11 residues long. The CDR3: CASREGQGTYF. CDR3 sequence (DNA): TGTGCCAGCAGAGAAGGACAGGGGACGTACTTC.

The chain employs TRBV19 and TRBJ1-1; 12 bases are shared with TRBD1. The CDR3 contains 17 residues. The trim removed 6 bases at V and 2 bases at J, leaving 10 bases unmatched. Germline V lookup: CDR1 LNHDA, CDR2 SQIVND (reference sequence). CDR3 region: CASRAGTGTGGNTEAFF. DNA for the CDR3: TGTGCCAGTAGGGCGGGCACCGGGACAGGGGGCAACACTGAAGCTTTCTTT.

The chain links TRBV28 to TRBJ2-3; D call uncertain. CDR3 length: 13 residues. Trimming stripped 6 bases from V and 3 bases from J, with 10 bases between. Germline-derived CDR1 and CDR2 are MDHEN and SYDVKM. The DNA for the CDR3 is TGTGCCAGCAGAAGCAGAGGTACAGATACGCAGTATTTT. Its protein is CASRSRGTDTQYF.

V is TRBV29-1 and J is TRBJ2-3; a weak D match, TRBD2 (5 bases). Trimming shortened V by 2 bases and J by 2 bases, and 11 bases separated the two germline ends. This CDR3 comprises 14 residues. Germline loops: CDR1 SQVTM, CDR2 ANQGSEA. CDR3 DNA: TGCAGCGTTGAACCAGCGGCGCCCACAGATACGCAGTATTTT. It yields the protein CSVEPAAPTDTQYF.

The rearrangement uses TRBV7-9 and TRBJ2-7; D gene uncertain. CDR3 length equals 11 residues. V lost 4 bases, J lost 7 bases, and 8 bases lay in between. Germline lookup yields CDR1 SEHNR and CDR2 FQNEAQ (reference sequence). CDR3 in DNA: TGTGCCAGCAGCTCGTCCCTAGAGCAGTACTTC. Translating it yields CASSSSLEQYF.

This chain connects TRBV28 to TRBJ2-6; D remains unclear. The V gene lost 6 bases and the J gene lost 3 bases, with 9 bases spanning the gap. The CDR3 extends over 14 amino acids. The germline V gene has CDR1 MDHEN and CDR2 SYDVKM. CDR3 coding DNA: TGTGCCAGCAGACTTCGGAGTGGGGCCAACGTCCTGACTTTC. It specifies CASRLRSGANVLTF.

The V gene is TRBV6-5, the J gene TRBJ2-3; D possibly corresponds to TRBD2 (5 bases). With 11 bases removed from V and 3 bases from J, the gap between germline ends came to 12 bases. The length of the CDR3 is 12 residues. Germline lookup yields CDR1 MNHEY and CDR2 SVGAGI. The CDR3 region is CACSPGTDTQYF. CDR3 coding DNA: TGTGCCTGCTCCCCGGGGACAGATACGCAGTATTTT.

The J gene is TRBJ1-4, the V gene TRBV4-3, with a weak D call TRBD1 (5 bases). V lost 3 bases, J lost 3 bases, and 8 bases lay in between. There are 14 residues in the CDR3. Germline assignment: CDR1 LGHNA and CDR2 YSLEER. The DNA of the CDR3 is TGCGCCAGCAGCCATGACAGAGCTAATGAAAAACTGTTTTTT. Its translation is CASSHDRANEKLFF.